The 8 T cell receptor beta chains reported below all come from one sample, sequenced in a study of T-cell reconstitution after alpha-beta-depleted transplantation in children. TCRbeta library preparation incorporated unique molecular identifiers. One entry per CDR3 protein, called by TCRdb with MiXCR from the PCR reads. The table records around 960,000 distinct CDR3 sequences, under 30% of them present only once. The sample was PBMCs, mostly from graft donor cells, taken 360 days after TCRalphabeta/CD19-depleted stem cell transplant. These receptors all come from a boy under two years old who had a stem cell transplant for SCID, so the T cells may come from the graft donor.

This clonotype has a handful of counts. V usage is TRBV10-3 and J usage is TRBJ2-1; TRBD2 agrees at 8 bases. The trim removed 7 bases at V and 5 bases at J, leaving 10 bases unmatched. Germline lookup yields CDR1 ENHRY and CDR2 SYGVKD. The CDR3 is 15 residues long. The CDR3 sequence: CAIKGRGGYDNEQFF. CDR3 DNA sequence: TGTGCCATCAAGGGCCGGGGGGGATACGACAATGAGCAGTTCTTC.

The chain carries TRBV4-1 and TRBJ2-7; a weak D match, TRBD1 (6 bases). Germline assignment: CDR1 MGHRA and CDR2 YSYEKL. The CDR3 extends over 17 amino acids. Trimming took off 0 bases at V and 0 bases at J, with 15 bases between the two ends. For the CDR3, the DNA is TGCGCCAGCAGCCAAGATGAGATGGGGGCCTCCTCCTACGAGCAGTACTTC. Protein sequence: CASSQDEMGASSYEQYF.

This clonotype was detected only a few times. The rearrangement joins TRBV12-3 or TRBV12-4 to TRBJ2-1, with 8 bases aligning to TRBD2. V was pared by 3 bases and J by 6 bases, with 7 bases of the junction left unmatched. This CDR3 comprises 15 residues. The CDR3: CASSFTSGTLNEQFF. The CDR3 DNA sequence: TGTGCCAGCAGTTTTACTAGCGGTACTCTCAATGAGCAGTTCTTC.

The V and J genes are TRBV4-1 and TRBJ2-5, with 10 bases matching TRBD1. The germline V gene has CDR1 MGHRA and CDR2 YSYEKL. This CDR3 comprises 14 residues. V gave up 4 bases and J gave up 4 bases; unmatched junction bases: 3. The CDR3 loop is CASSRQGASETQYF. In DNA, the CDR3 is TGCGCCAGCAGCCGACAGGGGGCGTCAGAGACCCAGTACTTC.

This clonotype was counted only a few times. The chain has TRBV7-2 and TRBJ2-3; 10 nucleotides line up with TRBD2. The J segment lost 7 bases and the V segment lost 4 bases, leaving 11 bases of the junction unmatched. The germline V gene has CDR1 SGHTA and CDR2 FQGNSA. The CDR3 contains 16 residues. CDR3 in amino acids: CASSSVSGGIGYTQYF. The CDR3 DNA follows: TGTGCCAGCAGCTCCGTTAGCGGGGGGATAGGTTATACGCAGTATTTT.

The chain couples TRBV20-1 to TRBJ2-3; 9 bases agree with TRBD2. Germline V CDR1 and CDR2: DFQATT, SNEGSKA (reference sequence). The V gene end was trimmed by 4 bases and the J gene end by 5 bases; junction bases not matched to a gene: 1. This CDR3 comprises 12 residues. The CDR3 sequence: CSATSGVDTQYF. In DNA, the CDR3 is TGCAGTGCTACTAGCGGGGTAGATACGCAGTATTTT.

This clonotype showed up just a few times. J is TRBJ2-5 and V is TRBV5-6, with 10 nucleotides matching TRBD1. The CDR3 spans 16 residues. CDR1 and CDR2 (germline): SGHDT, YYEEEE. V lost 2 bases, J lost 1 base, and 5 bases stayed unmatched. The CDR3 spells CASSFGTGVSQETQYF. The CDR3 bases are TGTGCCAGCAGCTTCGGGACAGGGGTAAGCCAAGAGACCCAGTACTTC.

V usage is TRBV18 and J usage is TRBJ2-7; D might be TRBD1 or TRBD2, each matching 5 bases. Trimming pared 4 bases from V and 5 bases from J, leaving 15 bases between. CDR1 KGHSH and CDR2 LQKENI come from the germline V gene. This CDR3 has 14 amino acids. CDR3 amino acids: CASSLLGDADEQYF. CDR3 DNA sequence: TGTGCCAGCTCACTTTTGGGGGATGCCGACGAGCAGTACTTC.